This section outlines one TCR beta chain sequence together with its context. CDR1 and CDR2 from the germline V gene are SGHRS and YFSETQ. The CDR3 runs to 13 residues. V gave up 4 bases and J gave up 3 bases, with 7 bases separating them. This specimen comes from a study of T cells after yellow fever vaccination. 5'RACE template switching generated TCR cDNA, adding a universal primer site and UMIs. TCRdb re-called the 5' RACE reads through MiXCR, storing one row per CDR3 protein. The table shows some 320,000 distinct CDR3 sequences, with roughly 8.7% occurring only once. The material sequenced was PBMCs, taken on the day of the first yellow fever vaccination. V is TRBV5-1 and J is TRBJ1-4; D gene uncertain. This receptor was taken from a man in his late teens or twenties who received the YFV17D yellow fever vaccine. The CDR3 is CASSILPNEKLFF. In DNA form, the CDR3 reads TGCGCCAGCAGCATTCTCCCTAATGAAAAACTGTTTTTT.